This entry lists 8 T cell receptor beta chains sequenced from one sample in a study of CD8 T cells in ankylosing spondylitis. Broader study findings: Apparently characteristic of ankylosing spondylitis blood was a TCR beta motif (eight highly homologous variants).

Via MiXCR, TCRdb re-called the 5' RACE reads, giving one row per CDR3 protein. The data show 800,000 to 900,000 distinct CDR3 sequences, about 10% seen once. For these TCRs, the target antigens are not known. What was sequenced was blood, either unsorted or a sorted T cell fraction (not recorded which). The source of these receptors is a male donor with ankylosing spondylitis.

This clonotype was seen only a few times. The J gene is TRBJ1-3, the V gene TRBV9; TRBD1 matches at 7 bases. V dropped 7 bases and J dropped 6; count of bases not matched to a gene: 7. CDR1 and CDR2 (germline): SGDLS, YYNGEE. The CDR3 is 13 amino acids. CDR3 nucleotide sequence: TGTGCCAGCCGCGACAGGGTCCTAAACACCATATATTTT. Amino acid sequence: CASRDRVLNTIYF.

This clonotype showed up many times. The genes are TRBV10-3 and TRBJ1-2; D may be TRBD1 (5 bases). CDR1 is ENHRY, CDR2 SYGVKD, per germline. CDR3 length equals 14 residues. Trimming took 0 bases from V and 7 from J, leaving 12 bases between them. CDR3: CAISESARDGGYTF. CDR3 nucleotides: TGTGCCATCAGTGAGTCAGCCAGGGATGGTGGCTACACCTTC.

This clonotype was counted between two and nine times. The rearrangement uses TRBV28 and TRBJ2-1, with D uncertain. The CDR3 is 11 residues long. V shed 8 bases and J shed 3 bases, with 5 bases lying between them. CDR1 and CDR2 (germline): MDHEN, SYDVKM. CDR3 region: CASYSYNEQFF. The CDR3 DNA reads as TGTGCCAGCTACAGCTACAATGAGCAGTTCTTC.

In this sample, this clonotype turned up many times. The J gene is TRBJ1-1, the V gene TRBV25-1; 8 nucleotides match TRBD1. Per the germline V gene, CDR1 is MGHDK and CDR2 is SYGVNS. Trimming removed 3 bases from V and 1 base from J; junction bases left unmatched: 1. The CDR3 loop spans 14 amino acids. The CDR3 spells CASSDGTGNTEAFF. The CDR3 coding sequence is TGTGCCAGCAGTGACGGGACAGGGAACACTGAAGCTTTCTTT.

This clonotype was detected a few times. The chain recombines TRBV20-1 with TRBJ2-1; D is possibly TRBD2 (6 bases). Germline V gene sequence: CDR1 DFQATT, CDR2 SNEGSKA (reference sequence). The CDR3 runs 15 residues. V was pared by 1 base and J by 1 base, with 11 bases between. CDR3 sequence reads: CSARVGGASYNEQFF. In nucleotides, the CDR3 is TGCAGTGCTAGAGTTGGCGGGGCGTCCTACAATGAGCAGTTCTTC.

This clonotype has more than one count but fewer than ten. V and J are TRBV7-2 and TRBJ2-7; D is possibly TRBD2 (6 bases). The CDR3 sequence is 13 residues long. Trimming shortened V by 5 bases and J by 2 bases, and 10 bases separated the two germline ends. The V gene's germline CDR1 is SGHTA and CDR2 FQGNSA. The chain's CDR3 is CASSPTSTYEQYF. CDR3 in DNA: TGTGCCAGCAGCCCGACTAGTACCTACGAGCAGTACTTC.

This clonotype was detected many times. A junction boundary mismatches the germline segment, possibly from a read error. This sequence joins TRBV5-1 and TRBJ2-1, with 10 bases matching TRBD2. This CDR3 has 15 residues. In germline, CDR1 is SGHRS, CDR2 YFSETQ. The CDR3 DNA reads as TGTGCCAGCAGTTTAAGGCTAGCGGGGGACAATGAGCAGTTCTTC. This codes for CASSLRLAGDNEQFF. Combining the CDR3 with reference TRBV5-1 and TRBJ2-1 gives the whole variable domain KAGVTQTPRYLIKTRGQQVTLSCSPISGHRSVSWYQQTPGQGLQFLFEYFSETQRNKGNFPGRFSGRQFSNSRSEMNVSTLELGDSALYLCASSLRLAGDNEQFFGPGTRLTVL.

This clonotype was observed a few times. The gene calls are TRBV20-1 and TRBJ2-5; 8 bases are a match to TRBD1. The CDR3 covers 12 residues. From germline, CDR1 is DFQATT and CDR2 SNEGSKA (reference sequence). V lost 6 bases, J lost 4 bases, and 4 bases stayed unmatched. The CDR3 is CSAETGGETQYF. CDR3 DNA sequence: TGCAGTGCAGAAACAGGGGGAGAGACCCAGTACTTC.